This T cell receptor beta chain is drawn from a study of cytomegalovirus exposure and HLA in healthy donors. Notes on the study in general: TCR clusters originating in the first cohort tended to co-occur in the 110 or so validation repertoires, according to a later analysis. Reports described diagnosis of cytomegalovirus status by the classifier as highly specific and sensitive. Associated with cytomegalovirus, according to the listing, were 170 or so TCR beta chains. For most TCR sequences rarity was the rule, although some public TCRs occurred in many donors.

On this clone: The target antigen is unknown. Additional DNA sequences in this sample encode the identical CDR3.

Assay: immunoSEQ multiplex PCR; the TCRdb copy retains only in-frame clones and omits some. The data contain some 170,000 clones, 89% of them singletons. Germline lookup yields CDR1 SGDLS and CDR2 YYNGEE. This CDR3 is 15 amino acids long. After removal of 0 bases from V and 3 bases from J, the junction contained 1 base not matched to a gene. The clonotype originates from a man younger than 30 in good health and CMV-seropositive. The J gene is TRBJ2-1, the V gene TRBV9; 9 nucleotides align to TRBD2. The sequencing input was PBMCs. CDR3 sequence reads: CASSVGSGSYNEQFF. In DNA form, the CDR3 reads TGTGCCAGCAGCGTAGGTAGCGGGAGCTACAATGAGCAGTTCTTC.